These 25 T cell receptor beta chains were all obtained from the same sample, sequenced in a study of T cells expressing NK-cell markers. TCRdb processed the 5' RACE reads again and assigns one entry to each CDR3 protein, with no DNA. The sample table includes hundreds of thousands of distinct CDR3 sequences. Sample: blood T cells: a sorted CD56 or NKG2C T cell subset, CD4+ or CD8+ T cells, or bulk PBMC T cells (not recorded which). These receptors originate from a woman between 18 and 70 years old in good health.

The rearrangement links TRBV7-6 to TRBJ1-2; the D gene TCRdb calls, TRBD1, cannot be checked with no DNA. Germline CDR1 SGHVS, CDR2 FNYEAQ. The CDR3 runs to 15 residues. Here the CDR3 reads CASSLGVEGAGGYTF.

The chain couples TRBV2 to TRBJ2-6; TCRdb gives TRBD2 as the D gene, but with no DNA this cannot be confirmed. The CDR3 has 17 amino acids. The germline gives CDR1 SNHLY, CDR2 FYNNEI. CDR3 loop: CASSTSGGISGANVLTF.

The rearrangement joins TRBV5-1 to TRBJ2-1; there is no DNA to check the TCRdb D call of TRBD2. This CDR3 contains 15 residues. The germline V gene has CDR1 SGHRS and CDR2 YFSETQ. CDR3 sequence reads: CASTGAVGKTNEQFF.

V usage is TRBV7-2 and J usage is TRBJ2-4. CDR3 length equals 13 residues. In germline, CDR1 is SGHTA, CDR2 FQGNSA. This CDR3 reads CASSLDFKNIQYF. Complete variable domain (other parts from reference TRBV7-2 and TRBJ2-4): GAGVSQSPSNKVTEKGKDVELRCDPISGHTALYWYRQSLGQGLEFLIYFQGNSAPDKSGLPSDRFSAERTGGSVSTLTIQRTQQEDSAVYLCASSLDFKNIQYFGAGTRLSVL.

The rearrangement uses TRBV9 and TRBJ1-5; absent DNA, TCRdb's TRBD1 call cannot be checked. CDR3 size: 16 residues. Germline V lookup: CDR1 SGDLS, CDR2 YYNGEE. This CDR3 reads CASSEGQGVNNQPQHF.

The J gene is TRBJ1-3, the V gene TRBV12-3 or TRBV12-4. The CDR3 runs 13 residues. Here the CDR3 reads CASSPVGGNTIYF.

The chain uses TRBV20-1 and TRBJ2-4; the D call from TCRdb, TRBD1, cannot be confirmed without DNA. The germline gives CDR1 DFQATT, CDR2 SNEGSKA (reference sequence). The CDR3 length is 14 residues. This CDR3 reads CSAQRTGGKNIQYF.

The chain has TRBV9 and TRBJ2-3. The germline gives CDR1 SGDLS, CDR2 YYNGEE. This CDR3 comprises 14 residues. The CDR3 loop is CASSPRTDTDTQYF.

The chain uses TRBV19 and TRBJ2-3; there is no DNA to check the TCRdb D call of TRBD2. The CDR3 loop spans 15 amino acids. Germline V gene lookup returns CDR1 LNHDA and CDR2 SQIVND (reference sequence). This CDR3 is CASSPLAGRTDTQYF.

The genes are TRBV5-1 and TRBJ2-3; TCRdb gives TRBD2 as the D gene, but with no DNA this cannot be confirmed. This CDR3 contains 15 residues. CDR1 and CDR2 from the germline V gene are SGHRS and YFSETQ. CDR3 sequence reads: CASSLVALGGDTQYF.

The chain joins TRBV29-1 to TRBJ2-5; the D call from TCRdb, TRBD2, cannot be confirmed without DNA. The CDR3 length is 14 residues. Germline lookup yields CDR1 SQVTM and CDR2 ANQGSEA. CDR3 region: CSVEGRRGSETQYF.

The chain uses TRBV11-1 and TRBJ1-1. Germline CDR1 reads SGHAT; CDR2 reads FQDESV (reference sequence). The CDR3 covers 13 residues. Here the CDR3 reads CASSLDTHTEAFF.

The CDR3 loop is CASTPKRNNYGYTF. J is TRBJ1-2 and V is TRBV6-1. This CDR3 has 14 residues. Per germline, CDR1 MNHNS and CDR2 SASEGT.

CDR3 amino acids: CASNPGGQRNQPQHF. The chain employs TRBV6-1 and TRBJ1-5; TCRdb gives TRBD1 as the D gene, but with no DNA this cannot be confirmed. The CDR3 extends over 15 amino acids. Germline CDR1 and CDR2: MNHNS and SASEGT.

The chain is built from TRBV6-1 and TRBJ2-3; with no DNA, the TCRdb D assignment of TRBD2 cannot be verified. This CDR3 has 15 amino acids. Germline V gives CDR1 MNHNS, CDR2 SASEGT. Here the CDR3 reads CASSQLAGVTDTQYF.

The chain combines TRBV6-4 with TRBJ2-3; TCRdb's D call, TRBD2, is unchecked because there is no DNA. Germline loops: CDR1 MRHNA, CDR2 SNTAGT. The CDR3 is 23 residues long. The chain's CDR3 is CASRDYQLGTSGRTVATTDTQYF.

This chain joins TRBV12-3 or TRBV12-4 and TRBJ2-7; without DNA, the TCRdb call of TRBD1 cannot be checked. The CDR3 has 16 residues. CDR3 residues: CASSTFWDRGAYEQYF.

The rearrangement links TRBV9 to TRBJ2-6; the TCRdb D gene call, TRBD2, has no DNA to confirm it. This CDR3 has 16 residues. Germline CDR1 SGDLS, CDR2 YYNGEE. This chain's CDR3 is CASSPRTKSGANVLTF.

The rearrangement joins TRBV12-3 or TRBV12-4 to TRBJ2-4; TCRdb proposes TRBD1, but this gene call is untestable without DNA. The CDR3 loop spans 15 amino acids. CDR3: CASSLGGAQKNIQYF.

The CDR3 reads CASSWPAGAVNEQFF. The chain carries TRBV28 and TRBJ2-1; TCRdb names TRBD2, which stays unverified in the absence of DNA. CDR1 and CDR2 (germline): MDHEN, SYDVKM. This CDR3 spans 15 amino acids.

The chain joins TRBV5-1 to TRBJ2-5; TCRdb names TRBD2, which stays unverified in the absence of DNA. CDR1 is SGHRS and CDR2 is YFSETQ in the germline V gene. The CDR3 loop spans 15 amino acids. CDR3 region: CASSLVGGGIETQYF.

This rearrangement joins TRBV12-3 or TRBV12-4 to TRBJ2-5; the D gene TCRdb calls, TRBD2, cannot be checked with no DNA. CDR3 length: 15 residues. CDR3 loop: CASSLQAGGRETQYF.

This rearrangement joins TRBV25-1 to TRBJ1-4. The V gene's germline CDR1 is MGHDK and CDR2 SYGVNS. The length of the CDR3 is 14 residues. CDR3: CASSEWEVGEKLFF.

The chain combines TRBV20-1 with TRBJ2-7; the TCRdb call, TRBD2, lacks DNA for checking. CDR3 length equals 14 residues. The germline CDR1 and CDR2 sequences are DFQATT and SNEGSKA (reference sequence). The CDR3 reads CSAPISGKPYEQYF.

The chain recombines TRBV12-3 or TRBV12-4 with TRBJ2-7; the TCRdb D gene call, TRBD2, has no DNA to confirm it. The CDR3 has 15 residues. CDR3 protein: CASSSEGLADYEQYF.